This T cell receptor beta chain comes out of a study of tissue T cells after allogeneic stem cell transplantation. The junction had 6 bases not matched to a gene; V was cut back by 6 bases and J by 4 bases. The V gene's germline CDR1 is MNHEY and CDR2 SVGAGI. This CDR3 spans 14 amino acids. This clone showed up just a few times. Its antigen remains unidentified. The table came from immunoSEQ multiplex PCR; TCRdb's copy has only in-frame clones and leaves some out. The sample contains several thousand clones, under 75% of which appear only once. Findings and caveats of the study: Alloreactivity or antigen specificity of tissue TCRs was not determined; some clones might be host cells. Anatomically similar tissues had similar TCR repertoires within each patient.

The sequence was obtained from a female donor of 60 years or more with lung cancer. This specimen was duodenum tissue, taken at autopsy. V usage is TRBV6-5 and J usage is TRBJ1-3; 7 nucleotides agree with TRBD1. Written as DNA, the CDR3 is TGTGCCAGCAGAGCGACAGGGTCCGGAAACACCATATATTTT. It specifies CASRATGSGNTIYF.